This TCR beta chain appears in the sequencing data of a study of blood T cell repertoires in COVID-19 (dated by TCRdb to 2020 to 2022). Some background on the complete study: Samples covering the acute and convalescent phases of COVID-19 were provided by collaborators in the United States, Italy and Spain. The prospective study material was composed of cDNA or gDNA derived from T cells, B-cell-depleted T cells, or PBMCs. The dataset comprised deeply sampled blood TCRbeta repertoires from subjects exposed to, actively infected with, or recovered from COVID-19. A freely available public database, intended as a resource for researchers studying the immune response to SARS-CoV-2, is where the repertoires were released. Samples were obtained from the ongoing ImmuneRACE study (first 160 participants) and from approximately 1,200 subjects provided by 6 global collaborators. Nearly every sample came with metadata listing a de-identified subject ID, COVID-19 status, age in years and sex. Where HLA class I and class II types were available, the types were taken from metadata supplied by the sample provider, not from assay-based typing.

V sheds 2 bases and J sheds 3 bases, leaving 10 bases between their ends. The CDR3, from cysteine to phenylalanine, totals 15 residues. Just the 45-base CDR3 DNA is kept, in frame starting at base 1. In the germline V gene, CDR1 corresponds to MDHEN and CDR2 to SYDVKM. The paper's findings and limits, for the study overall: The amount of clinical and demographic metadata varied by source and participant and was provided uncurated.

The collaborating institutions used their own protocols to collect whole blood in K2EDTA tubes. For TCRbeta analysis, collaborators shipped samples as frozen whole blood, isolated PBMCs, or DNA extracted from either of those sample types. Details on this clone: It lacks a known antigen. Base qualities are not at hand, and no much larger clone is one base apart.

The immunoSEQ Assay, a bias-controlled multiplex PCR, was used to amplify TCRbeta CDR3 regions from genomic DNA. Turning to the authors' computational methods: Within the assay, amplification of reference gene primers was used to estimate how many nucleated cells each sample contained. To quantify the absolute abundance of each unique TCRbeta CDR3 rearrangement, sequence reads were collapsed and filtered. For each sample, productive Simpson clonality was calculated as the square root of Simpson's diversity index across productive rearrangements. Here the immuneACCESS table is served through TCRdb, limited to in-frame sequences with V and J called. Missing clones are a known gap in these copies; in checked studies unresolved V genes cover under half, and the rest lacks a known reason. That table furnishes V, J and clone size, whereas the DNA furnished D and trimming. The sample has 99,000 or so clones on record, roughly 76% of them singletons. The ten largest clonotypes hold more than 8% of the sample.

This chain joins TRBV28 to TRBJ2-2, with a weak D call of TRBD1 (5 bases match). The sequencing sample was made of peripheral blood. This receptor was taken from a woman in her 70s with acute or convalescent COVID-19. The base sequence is TGTGCCAGCAGTTTAACTGGCAGGGACACCGGGGAGCTGTTTTTT. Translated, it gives CASSLTGRDTGELFF.